This entry lists 21 T cell receptor beta chains sequenced from one sample in a study of blood T cell repertoires in COVID-19. Sequenced by immunoSEQ multiplex PCR; TCRdb stores in-frame clones only, minus some. The sample yields tens of thousands of clones, 65% to 90% seen once. The sequenced material came from peripheral blood. The receptors originated from an older woman with acute or convalescent COVID-19.

The rearrangement uses TRBV3-1 (or the pseudogene TRBV3-2) and TRBJ2-7, with unresolved D. The germline gives CDR1 LGHDT, CDR2 YNNKEL (reference sequence). This CDR3 has 14 residues. Trimming left V 1 base short and J 0 bases short, with 7 bases between. The CDR3 DNA reads as TGTGCCAGCAGCCAAGCTATCTACTCCTACGAGCAGTACTTC. Its translation: CASSQAIYSYEQYF.

This clone was seen just once. The chain combines TRBV19 with TRBJ2-6; D is perhaps TRBD1 (5 bases). The CDR3 is 15 residues long. From germline, CDR1 is LNHDA and CDR2 SQIVND (reference sequence). V lost 10 bases to trimming and J lost 0 bases, with 13 bases between them. This CDR3 reads CATRQSGSGANVLTF. In nucleotides, the CDR3 is TGTGCCACCAGACAGTCGGGCTCTGGGGCCAACGTCCTGACTTTC.

This chain uses TRBV20-1 with TRBJ1-5; 7 bases agree with TRBD1. The CDR3 is 14 residues long. The germline V gene encodes CDR1 DFQATT and CDR2 SNEGSKA (reference sequence). Unmatched junction bases numbered 5, after V lost 3 bases and J lost 3 bases. The CDR3 here is CSASRTGDNQPQHF. CDR3 coding DNA: TGCAGTGCTAGTCGTACAGGGGACAATCAGCCCCAGCATTTT.

The genes are TRBV3-1 (or the pseudogene TRBV3-2) and TRBJ1-1; D uncertain. CDR3 size: 12 residues. Looked up from germline, CDR1 is LGHDT and CDR2 is YNNKEL (reference sequence). V was trimmed by 2 bases and J by 5 bases, leaving 6 bases between them. In DNA, the CDR3 is TGTGCCAGCAGCCAACTTTATACTGAAGCTTTCTTT. It codes for CASSQLYTEAFF.

This rearrangement joins TRBV15 to TRBJ1-4; D perhaps matches TRBD1 (6 bases). The CDR3 has 18 residues. Germline loops: CDR1 LNHNV, CDR2 YYDKDF (reference sequence). V was clipped by 0 bases and J by 0 bases, with 14 bases between them. The CDR3 loop is CATSRDFWDKTTNEKLFF. In DNA, the CDR3 is TGTGCCACCAGCAGAGATTTTTGGGACAAGACAACTAATGAAAAACTGTTTTTT. Drawing the rest from reference TRBV15 and TRBJ1-4, the complete variable domain is DAMVIQNPRYQVTQFGKPVTLSCSQTLNHNVMYWYQQKSSQAPKLLFHYYDKDFNNEADTPDNFQSRRPNTSFCFLDIRSPGLGDTAMYLCATSRDFWDKTTNEKLFFGSGTQLSVL.

The chain carries TRBV13 and TRBJ1-2; TRBD1 matches at 7 bases. The germline CDR1 and CDR2 sequences are PRHDT and FYEKMQ (reference sequence). This CDR3 is built from 14 residues. The junction had 2 bases not matched to a gene; V was cut back by 3 bases and J by 1 base. CDR3 sequence reads: CASSFDRVNYGYTF. The CDR3 coding sequence is TGTGCCAGCAGCTTCGACAGGGTTAACTATGGCTACACCTTC.

J is TRBJ2-3 and V is TRBV11-3; 7 nucleotides line up with TRBD2. CDR1 is SGHNT and CDR2 is YENEEA in the germline V gene. J was trimmed by 10 bases and V by 2 bases; bases with no gene match: 3. This CDR3 is built from 12 residues. The CDR3 here is CASSLSGTAQYF. CDR3 DNA sequence: TGTGCCAGCAGCTTAAGCGGGACGGCGCAGTATTTT. Drawing the rest from reference TRBV11-3 and TRBJ2-3, the complete variable domain is EAGVVQSPRYKIIEKKQPVAFWCNPISGHNTLYWYLQNLGQGPELLIRYENEEAVDDSQLPKDRFSAERLKGVDSTLKIQPAELGDSAVYLCASSLSGTAQYFGPGTRLTVL.

The CDR3 reads CASSGTRAGNEQFF. As DNA, the CDR3 is TGTGCCAGCAGTGGAACGAGGGCGGGCAATGAGCAGTTCTTC. The chain links TRBV2 to TRBJ2-1; maybe TRBD2 (5 bases). Germline-derived CDR1 and CDR2 are SNHLY and FYNNEI. The CDR3 extends over 14 amino acids. V lost 4 bases, J lost 6 bases, and 13 bases lay in between.

The rearrangement links TRBV2 to TRBJ1-5, with a weak D call TRBD1 (6 bases). V was clipped by 7 bases and J by 4 bases, with 11 bases between them. CDR1 is SNHLY and CDR2 is FYNNEI in the germline V gene. This CDR3 has 13 residues. This CDR3 is CASIRGANQPQHF. The DNA for the CDR3 is TGTGCCAGCATCCGGGGGGCGAATCAGCCCCAGCATTTT.

CDR3 nucleotide sequence: TGCGCCAGCAGCTTGGACATATACAATGAGCAGTTCTTC. Protein: CASSLDIYNEQFF. The chain carries TRBV5-1 and TRBJ2-1; the D is unclear. With 0 bases removed from V and 4 bases from J, the gap between germline ends came to 5 bases. CDR1 is SGHRS, CDR2 YFSETQ, per germline. CDR3 length equals 13 residues.

This clone appeared once. This sequence joins TRBV2 and TRBJ1-2; 9 positions match TRBD1. Per the germline V gene, CDR1 is SNHLY and CDR2 is FYNNEI. The CDR3 is 17 residues long. Trimming removed 9 bases from V and 1 base from J; junction bases left unmatched: 15. CDR3 coding DNA: TGTGCCAGTCTAATCCGGGACAGGGTCGAGATTAACTATGGCTACACCTTC. As protein: CASLIRDRVEINYGYTF.

The gene calls are TRBV5-1 and TRBJ2-1; D is undetermined. Germline V gene data show CDR1 as SGHRS and CDR2 as YFSETQ. The CDR3 covers 13 residues. Between the trimmed V and J ends, which lost 0 bases and 9 bases, there was a span of 10 bases. CDR3 sequence: CASSLGVSVEQFF. CDR3 DNA sequence: TGCGCCAGCAGCTTGGGAGTATCGGTTGAGCAGTTCTTC.

The genes are TRBV9 and TRBJ2-3, with TRBD2 matching 13 bases. CDR3 size: 14 residues. Trimming took 4 bases from V and 9 from J; bases not matched to a gene: 5. The germline V gene has CDR1 SGDLS and CDR2 YYNGEE. The CDR3 reads CASSPRTSGGTQYF. In DNA, the CDR3 is TGTGCCAGCAGCCCCAGGACTAGCGGGGGAACGCAGTATTTT.

The V gene is TRBV27, the J gene TRBJ2-7; no definite D call. The ends were cut back, 6 bases at V and 1 base at J, with 13 bases in the middle. The CDR3 runs 14 residues. CDR1 is MNHEY, CDR2 SMNVEV, per germline (reference sequence). In DNA form, the CDR3 reads TGTGCCAGCAGGTCGTCCGGCGGTTCCTACGAGCAGTACTTC. Encoded protein: CASRSSGGSYEQYF.

V is TRBV15 and J is TRBJ2-5; 12 nucleotides align to TRBD2. This CDR3 is 14 amino acids long. The germline V gene has CDR1 LNHNV and CDR2 YYDKDF (reference sequence). Germline trimming cut 3 bases from V and 4 bases from J; bases unmatched to any gene: 0. The CDR3 here is CATSRTSGRETQYF. The CDR3 DNA reads as TGTGCCACCAGCAGGACTAGCGGGAGAGAGACCCAGTACTTC. Combining the CDR3 with reference TRBV15 and TRBJ2-5 gives the whole variable domain DAMVIQNPRYQVTQFGKPVTLSCSQTLNHNVMYWYQQKSSQAPKLLFHYYDKDFNNEADTPDNFQSRRPNTSFCFLDIRSPGLGDTAMYLCATSRTSGRETQYFGPGTRLLVL.

The chain employs TRBV27 and TRBJ1-2; D may be TRBD1 (6 bases). The V end lost 3 bases, the J end lost 2 bases, and 7 bases lay between the germline ends. Germline V gene data show CDR1 as MNHEY and CDR2 as SMNVEV (reference sequence). The CDR3 is made up of 13 amino acids. The CDR3 coding sequence is TGTGCCAGCAGTTTGACAGGAAACTATGGCTACACCTTC. Translated: CASSLTGNYGYTF.

V is TRBV5-4 and J is TRBJ2-7; TRBD2 agrees at 10 bases. This CDR3 has 19 residues. The germline CDR1 and CDR2 sequences are SGHNT and YYREEE (reference sequence). V was pared by 2 bases and J by 2 bases, with 16 bases of the junction left unmatched. CDR3 loop: CASSLRDLSGRARTYEQYF. In nucleotides, the CDR3 is TGTGCCAGCAGCTTACGAGACCTGAGCGGGAGGGCCCGAACCTACGAGCAGTACTTC. The whole variable domain, filled in from reference TRBV5-4 and TRBJ2-7, reads ETGVTQSPTHLIKTRGQQVTLRCSSQSGHNTVSWYQQALGQGPQFIFQYYREEENGRGNFPPRFSGLQFPNYSSELNVNALELDDSALYLCASSLRDLSGRARTYEQYFGPGTRLTVT.

This clone was found once. This chain links TRBV28 with TRBJ2-7, with D possibly being TRBD1 (5 bases). CDR3 length: 15 amino acids. Trimming left V 3 bases short and J 2 bases short, with 14 bases between. Germline lookup yields CDR1 MDHEN and CDR2 SYDVKM. The CDR3 reads CASSFEGKGPYEQYF. The CDR3 coding sequence is TGTGCCAGCAGTTTTGAAGGCAAGGGGCCCTACGAGCAGTACTTC.

The chain employs TRBV7-9 and TRBJ2-7; a possible D gene is TRBD1 (6 bases). The CDR3 consists of 16 residues. The V gene lost 5 bases and the J gene lost 5 bases, with 22 bases spanning the gap. CDR1 is SEHNR and CDR2 is FQNEAQ in the germline V gene (reference sequence). CDR3 residues: CASSLTPQTRGHEQYF. The CDR3, as DNA: TGTGCCAGCAGCCTAACCCCCCAGACCAGGGGACACGAGCAGTACTTC.

The chain employs TRBV18 and TRBJ1-3; D is undetermined. V lost 5 bases and J lost 0, with 11 bases in between. The CDR3 totals 15 residues. Germline V CDR1 and CDR2: KGHSH, LQKENI. Written as DNA, the CDR3 is TGTGCCAGCTCAACCCAACAGAGCTCTGGAAACACCATATATTTT. Translating it yields CASSTQQSSGNTIYF.

The chain employs TRBV2 and TRBJ1-2; TRBD1 might be the D (5 bases). V was trimmed by 2 bases and J by 4 bases, leaving 5 bases between them. This CDR3 is built from 12 residues. CDR1 is SNHLY, CDR2 FYNNEI, per germline. CDR3 DNA sequence: TGTGCCAGCAGTGAAAGGGGCTATGGCTACACCTTC. The encoded protein is CASSERGYGYTF.